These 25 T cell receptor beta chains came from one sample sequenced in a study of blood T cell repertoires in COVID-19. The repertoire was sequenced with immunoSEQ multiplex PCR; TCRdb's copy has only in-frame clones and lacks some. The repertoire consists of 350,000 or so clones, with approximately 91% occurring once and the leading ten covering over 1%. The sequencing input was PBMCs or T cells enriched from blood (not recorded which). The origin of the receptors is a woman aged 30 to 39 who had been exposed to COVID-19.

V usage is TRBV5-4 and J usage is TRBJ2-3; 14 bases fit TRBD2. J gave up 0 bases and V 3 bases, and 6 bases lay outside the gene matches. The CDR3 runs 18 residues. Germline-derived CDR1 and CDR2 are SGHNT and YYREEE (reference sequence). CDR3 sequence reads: CASSSGLAGVASTDTQYF. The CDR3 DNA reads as TGTGCCAGCAGCTCGGGACTAGCGGGGGTAGCTAGCACAGATACGCAGTATTTT.

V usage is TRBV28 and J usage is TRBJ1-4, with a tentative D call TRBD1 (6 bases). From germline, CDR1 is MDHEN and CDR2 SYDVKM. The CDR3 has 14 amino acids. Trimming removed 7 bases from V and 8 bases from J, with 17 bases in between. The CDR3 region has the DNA TGTGCCAGCATCAATAGGGGGTTTCGAGAAAAACTGTTTTTT. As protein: CASINRGFREKLFF.

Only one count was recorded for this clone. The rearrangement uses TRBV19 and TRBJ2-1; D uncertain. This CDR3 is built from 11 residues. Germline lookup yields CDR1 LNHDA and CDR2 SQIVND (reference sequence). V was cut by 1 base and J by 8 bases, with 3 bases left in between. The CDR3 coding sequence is TGTGCCAGTAGTATAGCCTATGAGCAGTTCTTC. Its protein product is CASSIAYEQFF.

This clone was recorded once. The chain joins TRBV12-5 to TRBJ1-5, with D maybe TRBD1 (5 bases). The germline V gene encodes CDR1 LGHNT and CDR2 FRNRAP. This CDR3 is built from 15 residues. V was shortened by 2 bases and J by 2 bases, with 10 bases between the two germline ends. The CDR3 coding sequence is TGTGCTAGTGGTTTGATAGGGGAGGGCAATCAGCCCCAGCATTTT. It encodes CASGLIGEGNQPQHF. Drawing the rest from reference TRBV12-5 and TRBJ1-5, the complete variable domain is DARVTQTPRHKVTEMGQEVTMRCQPILGHNTVFWYRQTMMQGLELLAYFRNRAPLDDSGMPKDRFSAEMPDATLATLKIQPSEPRDSAVYFCASGLIGEGNQPQHFGDGTRLSIL.

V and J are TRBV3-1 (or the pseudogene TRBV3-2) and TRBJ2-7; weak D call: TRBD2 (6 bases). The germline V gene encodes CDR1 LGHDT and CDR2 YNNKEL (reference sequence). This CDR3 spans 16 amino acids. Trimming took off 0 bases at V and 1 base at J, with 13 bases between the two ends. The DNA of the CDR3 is TGTGCCAGCAGCCAAGATGCGGGGATTCAGTCCTACGAGCAGTACTTC. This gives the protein CASSQDAGIQSYEQYF.

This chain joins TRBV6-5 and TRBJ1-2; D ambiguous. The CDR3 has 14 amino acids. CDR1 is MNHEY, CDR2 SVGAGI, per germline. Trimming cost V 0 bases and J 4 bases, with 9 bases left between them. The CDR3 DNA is TGTGCCAGCAGTTACTCGAGACTTGGCTATGGCTACACCTTC. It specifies CASSYSRLGYGYTF.

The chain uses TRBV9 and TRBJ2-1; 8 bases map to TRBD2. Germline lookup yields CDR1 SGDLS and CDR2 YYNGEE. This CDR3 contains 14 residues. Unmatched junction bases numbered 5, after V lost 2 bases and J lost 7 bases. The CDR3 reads CASSVSGSRNEQFF. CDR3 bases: TGTGCCAGCAGCGTGAGCGGGAGTAGGAATGAGCAGTTCTTC.

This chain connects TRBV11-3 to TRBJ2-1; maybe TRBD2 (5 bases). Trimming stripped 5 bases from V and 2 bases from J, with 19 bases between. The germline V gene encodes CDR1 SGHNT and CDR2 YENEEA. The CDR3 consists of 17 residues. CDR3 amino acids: CASSLSNPGFPYNEQFF. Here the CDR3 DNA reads TGTGCCAGCAGCCTCTCTAATCCGGGATTCCCCTACAATGAGCAGTTCTTC.

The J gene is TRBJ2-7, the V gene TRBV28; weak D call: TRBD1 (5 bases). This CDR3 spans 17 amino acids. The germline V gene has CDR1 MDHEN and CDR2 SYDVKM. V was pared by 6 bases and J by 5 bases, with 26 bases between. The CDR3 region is CASSRASRGYRIDEQYF. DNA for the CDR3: TGTGCCAGCAGCCGGGCGAGTAGGGGTTATCGTATCGACGAGCAGTACTTC. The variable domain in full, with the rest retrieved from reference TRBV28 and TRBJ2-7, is DVKVTQSSRYLVKRTGEKVFLECVQDMDHENMFWYRQDPGLGLRLIYFSYDVKMKEKGDIPEGYSVSREKKERFSLILESASTNQTSMYLCASSRASRGYRIDEQYFGPGTRLTVT.

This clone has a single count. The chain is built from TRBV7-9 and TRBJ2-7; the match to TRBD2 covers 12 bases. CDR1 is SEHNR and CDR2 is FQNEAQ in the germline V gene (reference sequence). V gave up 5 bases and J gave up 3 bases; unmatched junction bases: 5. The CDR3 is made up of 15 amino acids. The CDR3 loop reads CASSRLAGDHYEQYF. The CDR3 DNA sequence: TGTGCCAGCAGCCGACTAGCGGGAGACCACTACGAGCAGTACTTC. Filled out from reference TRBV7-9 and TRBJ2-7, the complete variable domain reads DTGVSQNPRHKITKRGQNVTFRCDPISEHNRLYWYRQTLGQGPEFLTYFQNEAQLEKSRLLSDRFSAERPKGSFSTLEIQRTEQGDSAMYLCASSRLAGDHYEQYFGPGTRLTVT.

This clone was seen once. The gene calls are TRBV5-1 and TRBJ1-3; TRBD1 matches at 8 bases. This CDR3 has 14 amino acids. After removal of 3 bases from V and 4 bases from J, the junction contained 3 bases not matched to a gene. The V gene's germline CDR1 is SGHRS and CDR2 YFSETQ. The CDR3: CASSSTGEGNTIYF. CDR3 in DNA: TGCGCCAGCAGCTCGACAGGGGAGGGAAACACCATATATTTT.

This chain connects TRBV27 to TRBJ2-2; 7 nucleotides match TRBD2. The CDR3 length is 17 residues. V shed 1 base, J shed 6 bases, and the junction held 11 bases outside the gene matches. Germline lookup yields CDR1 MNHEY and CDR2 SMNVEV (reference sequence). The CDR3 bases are TGTGCCAGCAGTTTATTCCCCGCGGGAGCGTACGCCGGGGAGCTGTTTTTT. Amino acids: CASSLFPAGAYAGELFF.

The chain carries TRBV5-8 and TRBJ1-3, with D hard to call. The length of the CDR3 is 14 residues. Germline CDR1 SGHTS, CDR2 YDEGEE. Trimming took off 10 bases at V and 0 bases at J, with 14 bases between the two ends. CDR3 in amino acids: CAGGELPSGNTIYF. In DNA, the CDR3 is TGTGCCGGCGGCGAGCTGCCCTCTGGAAACACCATATATTTT.

DNA of the CDR3: TGTGCCAGCGAGGACAGGGCTTATCAGCCCCAGCATTTT. It yields the protein CASEDRAYQPQHF. The chain carries TRBV28 and TRBJ1-5, with 8 positions matching TRBD1. Germline V gene sequence: CDR1 MDHEN, CDR2 SYDVKM. With V trimmed by 8 bases and J by 5 bases, 5 bases remained unmatched. CDR3 size: 13 residues.

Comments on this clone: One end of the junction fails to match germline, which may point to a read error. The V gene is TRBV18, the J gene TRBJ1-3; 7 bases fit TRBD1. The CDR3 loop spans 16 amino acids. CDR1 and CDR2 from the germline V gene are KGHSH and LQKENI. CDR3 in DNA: TGTGCCAGCTCACCAGTCTACCCTCCGGGACAGTCCACCATTGATTTT. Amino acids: CASSPVYPPGQSTIDF.

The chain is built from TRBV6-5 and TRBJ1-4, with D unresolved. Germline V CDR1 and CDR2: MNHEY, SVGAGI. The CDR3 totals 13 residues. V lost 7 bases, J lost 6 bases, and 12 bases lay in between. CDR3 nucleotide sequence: TGTGCCAGCAACCTCTACAGAGATGAAAAACTGTTTTTT. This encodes CASNLYRDEKLFF.

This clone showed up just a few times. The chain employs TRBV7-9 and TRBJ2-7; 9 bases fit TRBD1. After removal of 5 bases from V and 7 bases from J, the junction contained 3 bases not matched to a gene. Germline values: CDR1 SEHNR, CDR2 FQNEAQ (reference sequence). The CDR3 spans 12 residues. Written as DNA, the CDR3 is TGTGCCAGCAGCCGGGACAGGGAAGAGCAGTACTTC. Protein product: CASSRDREEQYF.

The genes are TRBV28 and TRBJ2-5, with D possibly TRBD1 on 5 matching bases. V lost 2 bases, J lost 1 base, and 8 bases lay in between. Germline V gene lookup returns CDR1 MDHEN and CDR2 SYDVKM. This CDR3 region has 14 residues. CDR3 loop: CASSLGQIQETQYF. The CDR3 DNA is TGTGCCAGCAGTTTAGGACAAATCCAAGAGACCCAGTACTTC.

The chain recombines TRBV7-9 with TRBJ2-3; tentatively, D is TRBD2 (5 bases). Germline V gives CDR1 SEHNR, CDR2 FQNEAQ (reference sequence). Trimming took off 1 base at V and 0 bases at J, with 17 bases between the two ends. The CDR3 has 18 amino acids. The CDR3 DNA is TGTGCCAGCAGCTTAGGGTCGGGAAGAATTTCTAGCACAGATACGCAGTATTTT. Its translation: CASSLGSGRISSTDTQYF.

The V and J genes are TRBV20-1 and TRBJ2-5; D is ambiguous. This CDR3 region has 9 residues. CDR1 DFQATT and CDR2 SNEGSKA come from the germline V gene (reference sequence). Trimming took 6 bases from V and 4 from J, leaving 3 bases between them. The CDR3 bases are TGCAGTGCCCGAGAGACCCAGTACTTC. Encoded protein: CSARETQYF.

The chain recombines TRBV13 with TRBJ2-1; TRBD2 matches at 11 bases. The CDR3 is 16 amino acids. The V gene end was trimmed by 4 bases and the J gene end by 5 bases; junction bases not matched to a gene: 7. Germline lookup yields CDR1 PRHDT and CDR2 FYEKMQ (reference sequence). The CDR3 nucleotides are TGTGCCAGCAGCTATCCCACTAGCGGGAGAGACAATGAGCAGTTCTTC. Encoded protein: CASSYPTSGRDNEQFF.

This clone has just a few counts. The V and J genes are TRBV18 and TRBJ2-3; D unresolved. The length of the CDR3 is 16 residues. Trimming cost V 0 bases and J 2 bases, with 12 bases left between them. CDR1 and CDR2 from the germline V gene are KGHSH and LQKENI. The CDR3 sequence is CASSPPIGAVTDTQYF. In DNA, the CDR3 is TGTGCCAGCTCACCACCTATCGGCGCGGTCACAGATACGCAGTATTTT.

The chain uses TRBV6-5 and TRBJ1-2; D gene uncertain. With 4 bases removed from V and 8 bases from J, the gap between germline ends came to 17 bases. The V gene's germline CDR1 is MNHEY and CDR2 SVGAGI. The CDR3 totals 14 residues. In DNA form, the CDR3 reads TGTGCCAGCAGTTCTGGCAGCGGGTCGCTGGGCTACACCTTC. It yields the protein CASSSGSGSLGYTF.

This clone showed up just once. In DNA form, the CDR3 reads TGTGCCAGCAGGACAGGGCCGTCAGCTGAAGCTTTCTTT. This gives the protein CASRTGPSAEAFF. The J gene is TRBJ1-1, the V gene TRBV2, with 7 bases fitting TRBD1. V lost 6 bases, J lost 6 bases, and 7 bases stayed unmatched. The CDR3 is made up of 13 amino acids. In germline, CDR1 is SNHLY, CDR2 FYNNEI.

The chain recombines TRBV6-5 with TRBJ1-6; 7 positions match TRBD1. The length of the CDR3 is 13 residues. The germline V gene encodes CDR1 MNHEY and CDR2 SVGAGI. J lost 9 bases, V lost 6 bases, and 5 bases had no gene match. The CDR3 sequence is CASRFDRVSPLHF. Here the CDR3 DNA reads TGTGCCAGCAGATTCGACAGGGTTTCACCCCTCCACTTT.